Detailed here is one TCR beta chain. Its antigen is unknown. It has no much larger one-base neighbor in the sample; base qualities were not kept. The data originate from a study of pediatric ulcerative colitis (dated by TCRdb to about 2019). Concerning the study at large: Pancolitis was present in several ulcerative colitis patients and left-sided colitis in two, and histology consistent with ulcerative colitis was found in all of these patients. Nine newly diagnosed, treatment-naive pediatric ulcerative colitis patients and four non-IBD control children each provided paired blood and rectal samples. By Pediatric Ulcerative Colitis Activity Index, mild disease was classified in a couple of patients, moderate disease in four and acute severe colitis in three. What the authors observed across the whole study: A couple of rectal CDR3 clonotypes were found in every ulcerative colitis patient but in no control. Only four individuals were included in the healthy control group, which was small. Features of the rectal repertoire distinguished controls, mild-moderate colitis patients and acute severe colitis patients, and in acute severe colitis rectal diversity was lower because of clonal expansions. Rectal pinch biopsies may have included blood-derived T cells, especially in patients with overt colitis. For technical reasons, blood samples from two patients gave substantially fewer templates, and these samples were excluded from the blood-rectal overlap analysis. Autologous blood-rectal clonal overlap was significantly higher in ulcerative colitis patients than in controls, suggesting increased T cell trafficking to inflamed tissue. Because the repertoires came from total lymphocyte DNA, rare subsets such as regulatory T cells may have patterns that are not reflected.

From the cysteine through the phenylalanine, the CDR3 covers 16 amino acids. Just CDR3 DNA is preserved here, 48 bases in frame from base 1. V loses 0 bases at its end and J loses 8 bases; junction bases beyond the gene matches: 10. CDR1 and CDR2, looked up from the germline V gene, are SGHRS and YFSETQ. During colonoscopy, one to two rectal pinch biopsies were obtained for research purposes. Before the diagnostic colonoscopy, none of the ulcerative colitis patients had been given immunosuppressive medication. Rectal biopsies were digested with proteinase K before DNA isolation. The Wizard kit (Promega) was used to extract genomic DNA from both blood and intestinal samples. Rearranged CDR3 beta regions were amplified from genomic DNA with multiplex V and J primers using the immunoSEQ TRB Survey service. Survey-level sequencing depth of up to 500,000 reads per sample was used to keep depth equal across samples. Libraries were purified, pooled and sequenced on Illumina technology. In the paper's pipeline: immunoSEQ online tools were used for productive clonality, sample overlap, pairwise scatters, CDR3 beta length, V/D/J gene usage and productiveness. Calculated diversity was the number of unique rearrangements divided by total templates times 100; Shannon and Simpson indices were also computed. Z-score normalized data were analyzed by principal component analysis with the R prcomp function and the ggbiplot package. Morisita's index was used to measure clonal overlap between blood and rectum within each subject. TCRdb carries this immuneACCESS record with in-frame sequences only. Its versions omit some clonotypes, under half of them owing to an unresolved V gene in the studies checked, with the rest unexplained. V, J and clone size reflect that table, while D and trimming were determined from the DNA. This sample gives over 15,000 clones in total; approximately 69% of them show up just once. The ten largest clones take up about 3.4% of the sample.

The TCR originated in a girl aged 5 to 17 with moderate ulcerative colitis. The sequenced material came from gut tissue. The chain employs TRBV5-1 and TRBJ2-1; TRBD2 lines up with 8 middle nucleotides. The CDR3 is CASSLELAAGGDEQFF. The sequenced DNA is TGCGCCAGCAGCTTGGAACTAGCGGCCGGAGGCGATGAGCAGTTCTTC.